The 11 T cell receptor beta chains reported below all come from one sample, sequenced in a study of blood T cell repertoires in COVID-19. Profiling relied on immunoSEQ multiplex PCR, and the TCRdb table lists in-frame clones only, not all of them. The repertoire holds a few hundred thousand clones, with around 89% as singletons. The sequenced material came from PBMCs or T cells enriched from blood (not recorded which). These receptors were obtained from a woman younger than 45 who had recovered from COVID-19.

This chain joins TRBV7-8 and TRBJ2-1, with D tentatively TRBD2 (6 bases). The CDR3 contains 15 residues. Trimming stripped 5 bases from V and 6 bases from J, with 17 bases between. The germline gives CDR1 SGHVS, CDR2 FQNEAQ. CDR3 DNA sequence: TGTGCCAGCAGCCCCGGGGAGGCGTTGGGCAATGAGCAGTTCTTC. It translates to CASSPGEALGNEQFF.

The gene calls are TRBV6-5 and TRBJ1-3, with 9 nucleotides matching TRBD1. The CDR3 covers 16 residues. Losses at the gene ends were 0 bases for V and 3 bases for J; bases not matched to a gene: 3. Germline assignment: CDR1 MNHEY and CDR2 SVGAGI. CDR3 region: CASSYSGQGGGNTIYF. Written as DNA, the CDR3 is TGTGCCAGCAGTTACTCGGGACAGGGAGGTGGAAACACCATATATTTT.

This rearrangement joins TRBV6-5 to TRBJ1-2; 7 bases are shared with TRBD1. Germline loops: CDR1 MNHEY, CDR2 SVGAGI. The V gene end was trimmed by 4 bases and the J gene end by 4 bases; junction bases not matched to a gene: 6. The CDR3 covers 14 residues. Written as DNA, the CDR3 is TGTGCCAGCAGTTCTGGACAGGTTACCTATGGCTACACCTTC. Protein sequence: CASSSGQVTYGYTF.

This clone was detected a few times. V gene TRBV5-1 combines with J gene TRBJ2-7, with 7 bases aligning to TRBD1. Germline loops: CDR1 SGHRS, CDR2 YFSETQ. The CDR3 has 14 amino acids. The V and J ends lost 4 bases and 3 bases, in that order; junction bases with no gene match: 7. This CDR3 is CASSGDSLYYEQYF. The CDR3 DNA sequence: TGCGCCAGCAGCGGGGACAGCCTTTACTACGAGCAGTACTTC.

The V gene is TRBV11-1, the J gene TRBJ1-1, with TRBD1 matching 11 bases. Germline V gene lookup returns CDR1 SGHAT and CDR2 FQDESV (reference sequence). There are 14 residues in the CDR3. V dropped 5 bases and J dropped 5; count of bases not matched to a gene: 4. DNA for the CDR3: TGTGCCAGCAGCCGGACAGGGGGCAGGACTGAAGCTTTCTTT. This translates into CASSRTGGRTEAFF.

This clone was seen just once. V gene TRBV29-1 combines with J gene TRBJ2-5, with TRBD2 matching 10 bases. Germline-derived CDR1 and CDR2 are SQVTM and ANQGSEA. J gave up 0 bases and V 6 bases, and 4 bases lay outside the gene matches. The CDR3 extends over 14 amino acids. CDR3 coding DNA: TGCAGCGTACGGACTAGCGGAAACCAAGAGACCCAGTACTTC. Translated: CSVRTSGNQETQYF. Together with reference TRBV29-1 and TRBJ2-5, the CDR3 gives the full variable domain: SAVISQKPSRDICQRGTSLTIQCQVDSQVTMMFWYRQQPGQSLTLIATANQGSEATYESGFVIDKFPISRPNLTFSTLTVSNMSPEDSSIYLCSVRTSGNQETQYFGPGTRLLVL.

This chain joins TRBV30 and TRBJ1-2; 9 positions match TRBD1. CDR1 and CDR2 (germline): GTSNPN, SVGIG (reference sequence). The CDR3 spans 15 residues. J gave up 2 bases and V 0 bases, and 4 bases lay outside the gene matches. CDR3 nucleotide sequence: TGTGCCTGGAGTGTCGGCGGACAGGGGAACTATGGCTACACCTTC. Translated: CAWSVGGQGNYGYTF.

V gene TRBV19 combines with J gene TRBJ1-1, with TRBD1 matching over 8 bases. Germline CDR1 is LNHDA and CDR2 is SQIVND (reference sequence). This CDR3 region has 13 residues. J lost 4 bases, V lost 6 bases, and 4 bases had no gene match. The CDR3 sequence: CASRQDRATEAFF. CDR3 nucleotides: TGTGCCAGTAGACAGGACAGGGCCACTGAAGCTTTCTTT. The full variable domain, in which reference TRBV19 and TRBJ1-1 provide the parts outside the CDR3, is DGGITQSPKYLFRKEGQNVTLSCEQNLNHDAMYWYRQDPGQGLRLIYYSQIVNDFQKGDIAEGYSVSREKKESFPLTVTSAQKNPTAFYLCASRQDRATEAFFGQGTRLTVV.

V gene TRBV5-1 combines with J gene TRBJ1-4; D is possibly TRBD1 (5 bases). V lost 0 bases and J lost 0, with 6 bases in between. The CDR3 runs to 15 residues. CDR1 is SGHRS, CDR2 YFSETQ, per germline. The CDR3 DNA reads as TGCGCCAGCAGCTTGGGACAGACAACTAATGAAAAACTGTTTTTT. Its protein is CASSLGQTTNEKLFF.

V is TRBV18 and J is TRBJ2-7, with a weak D call TRBD2 (5 bases). Trimming left V 4 bases short and J 2 bases short, with 6 bases between. This CDR3 contains 12 residues. Germline CDR1 is KGHSH and CDR2 is LQKENI. CDR3 bases: TGTGCCAGCTCACAGGGAGCCTACGAGCAGTACTTC. Amino acid sequence: CASSQGAYEQYF. The whole variable domain, remainder taken from reference TRBV18 and TRBJ2-7, is NAGVMQNPRHLVRRRGQEARLRCSPMKGHSHVYWYRQLPEEGLKFMVYLQKENIIDESGMPKERFSAEFPKEGPSILRIQQVVRGDSAAYFCASSQGAYEQYFGPGTRLTVT.

The rearrangement links TRBV4-3 to TRBJ1-3; 7 bases are a match to TRBD1. The V gene's germline CDR1 is LGHNA and CDR2 YSLEER. The ends lost 4 bases at V and 1 base at J; junction bases unmatched: 4. This CDR3 contains 15 residues. The CDR3 DNA follows: TGCGCCAGCAGCCGGACGACAGGGTCTGGAAACACCATATATTTT. It specifies CASSRTTGSGNTIYF.